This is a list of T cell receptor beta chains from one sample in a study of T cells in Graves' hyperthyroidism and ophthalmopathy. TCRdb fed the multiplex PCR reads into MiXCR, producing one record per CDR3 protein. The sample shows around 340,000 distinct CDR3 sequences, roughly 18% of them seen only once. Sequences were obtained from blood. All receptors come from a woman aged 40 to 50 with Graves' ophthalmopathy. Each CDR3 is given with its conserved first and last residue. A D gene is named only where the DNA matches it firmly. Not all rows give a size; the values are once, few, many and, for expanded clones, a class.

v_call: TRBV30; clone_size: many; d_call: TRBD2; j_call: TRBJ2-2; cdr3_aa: CAWREGGRITGELFF; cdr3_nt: TGTGCCTGGAGGGAGGGCGGGAGAATTACCGGGGAGCTGTTTTTT
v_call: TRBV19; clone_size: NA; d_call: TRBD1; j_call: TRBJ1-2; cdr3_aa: CASRKNIGTVYGYIF; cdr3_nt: TGTGCCAGTAGGAAGAACATCGGGACAGTCTATGGCTACATCTTC
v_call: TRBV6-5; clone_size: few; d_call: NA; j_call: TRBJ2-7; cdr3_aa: CASSYGSNYEQYF; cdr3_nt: TGTGCCAGCAGTTACGGATCAAACTACGAGCAGTACTTC
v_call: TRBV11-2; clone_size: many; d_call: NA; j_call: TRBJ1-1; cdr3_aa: CASSLDGRMNTEAFF; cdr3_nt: TGTGCCAGCAGCTTAGACGGGCGGATGAACACTGAAGCTTTCTTT
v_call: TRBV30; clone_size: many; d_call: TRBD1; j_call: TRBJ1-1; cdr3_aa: CAWTGGFTEAFF; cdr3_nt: TGTGCCTGGACAGGGGGCTTCACTGAAGCTTTCTTT
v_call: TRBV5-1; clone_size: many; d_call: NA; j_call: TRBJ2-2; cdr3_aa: CASSVVVADTGELFF; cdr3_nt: TGCGCCAGCAGCGTAGTGGTAGCGGACACCGGGGAGCTGTTTTTT
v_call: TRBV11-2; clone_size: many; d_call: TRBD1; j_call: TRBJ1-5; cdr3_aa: CASSSTGELSNQPQHF; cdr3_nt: TGTGCCAGCAGTTCGACAGGGGAGTTGAGCAATCAGCCCCAGCATTTT
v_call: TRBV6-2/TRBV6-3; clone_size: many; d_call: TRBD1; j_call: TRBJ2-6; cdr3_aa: CASGTGSGANVLTF; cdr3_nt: TGTGCCAGTGGGACAGGGTCTGGGGCCAACGTCCTGACTTTC
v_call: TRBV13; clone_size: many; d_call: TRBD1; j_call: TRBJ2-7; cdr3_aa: CASSLGVTGVGYEQYF; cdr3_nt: TGTGCCAGCAGCTTAGGCGTGACAGGGGTTGGCTACGAGCAGTACTTC
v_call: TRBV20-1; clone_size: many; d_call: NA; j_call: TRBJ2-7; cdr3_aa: CSARDEPRTYYEQYF; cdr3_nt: TGCAGTGCTAGAGATGAACCCAGAACGTACTACGAGCAGTACTTC
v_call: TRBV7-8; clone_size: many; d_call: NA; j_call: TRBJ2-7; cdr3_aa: CASSLYDSGVYEQYF; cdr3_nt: TGTGCCAGCAGCCTATACGACAGTGGGGTCTACGAGCAGTACTTC
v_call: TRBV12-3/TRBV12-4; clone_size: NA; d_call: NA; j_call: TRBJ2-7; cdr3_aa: CASKDRRTYEQYF; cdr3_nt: TGTGCCAGCAAGGACAGACGAACCTACGAGCAGTACTTC
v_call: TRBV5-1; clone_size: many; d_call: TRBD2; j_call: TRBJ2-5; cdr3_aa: CASSLAGISGRKETQYF; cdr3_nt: TGCGCCAGCAGCTTGGCCGGTATTAGCGGGAGAAAGGAGACCCAGTACTTC
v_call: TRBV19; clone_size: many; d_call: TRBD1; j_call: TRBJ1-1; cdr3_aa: CASSTIPKGGQNTEAFF; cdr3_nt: TGTGCCAGCTCCACGATCCCCAAAGGGGGCCAGAACACTGAAGCTTTCTTT
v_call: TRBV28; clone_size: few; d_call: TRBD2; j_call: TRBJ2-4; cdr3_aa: CASTLNSGLAGNIQYF; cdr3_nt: TGTGCCAGCACTCTGAATTCGGGACTAGCGGGAAACATTCAGTACTTC
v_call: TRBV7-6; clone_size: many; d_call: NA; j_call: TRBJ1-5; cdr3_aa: CASSLMGFISGPQISNQPQHF; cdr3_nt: TGTGCTAGCAGCTTAATGGGGTTTATTTCGGGACCCCAGATTAGCAATCAGCCCCAGCATTTT
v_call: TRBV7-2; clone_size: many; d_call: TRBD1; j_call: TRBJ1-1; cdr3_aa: CASSLRQGVRTEAFF; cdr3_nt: TGTGCCAGCAGCCTCCGACAGGGGGTTCGCACTGAAGCTTTCTTT
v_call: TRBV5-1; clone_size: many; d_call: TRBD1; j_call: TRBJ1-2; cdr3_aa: CASSLKGAVNGYTF; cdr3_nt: TGCGCCAGCAGCTTGAAGGGGGCGGTAAATGGCTACACCTTC
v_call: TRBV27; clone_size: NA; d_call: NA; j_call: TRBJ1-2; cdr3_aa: CASSYDGIYGYTF; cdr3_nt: TGTGCCAGCAGTTACGACGGCATATATGGCTACACCTTC
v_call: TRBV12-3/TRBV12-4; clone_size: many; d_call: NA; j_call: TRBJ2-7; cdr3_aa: CASSNGPYEQYF; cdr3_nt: TGTGCCAGCAGCAACGGGCCCTACGAGCAGTACTTC
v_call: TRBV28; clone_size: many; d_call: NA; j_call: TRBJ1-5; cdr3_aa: CASSEERRPQHF; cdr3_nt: TGTGCCAGCAGCGAGGAGCGCAGGCCCCAGCATTTT
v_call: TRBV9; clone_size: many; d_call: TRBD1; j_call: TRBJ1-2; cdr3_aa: CASSASSRPGQGTLGYTF; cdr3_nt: TGTGCCAGCAGCGCTTCTAGCCGACCAGGACAGGGGACACTCGGCTACACCTTC
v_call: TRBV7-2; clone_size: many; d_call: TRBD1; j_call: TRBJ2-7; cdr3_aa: CASNQDRGDYEQYF; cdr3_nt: TGTGCCAGCAACCAGGACAGGGGAGACTACGAGCAGTACTTC
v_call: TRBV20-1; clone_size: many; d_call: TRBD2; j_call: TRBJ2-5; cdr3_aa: CSARDRGGQETQYF; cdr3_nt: TGCAGTGCTAGAGATCGCGGGGGCCAAGAGACCCAGTACTTC
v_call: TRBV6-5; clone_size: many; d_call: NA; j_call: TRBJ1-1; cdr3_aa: CASSSQVNTEAFF; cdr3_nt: TGTGCCAGCAGTTCCCAGGTTAACACTGAAGCTTTCTTT
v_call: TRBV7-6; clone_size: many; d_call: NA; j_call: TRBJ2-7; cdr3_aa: CASSLRQGLGGEQYF; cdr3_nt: TGTGCCAGCAGCTTACGACAGGGACTGGGGGGCGAGCAGTACTTC
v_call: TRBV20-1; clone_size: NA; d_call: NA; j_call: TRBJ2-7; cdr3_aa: CSAGPGTLYEQYF; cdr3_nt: TGCAGTGCTGGCCCCGGGACTCTCTACGAGCAGTACTTC
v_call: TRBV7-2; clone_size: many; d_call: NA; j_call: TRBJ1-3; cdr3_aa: CASTELALSGNTIYF; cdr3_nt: TGTGCCAGCACCGAGCTGGCCCTCTCTGGAAACACCATATATTTT
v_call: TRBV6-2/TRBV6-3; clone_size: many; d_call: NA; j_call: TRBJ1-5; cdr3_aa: CASRRDGPNRAQHF; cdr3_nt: TGTGCCAGCAGGAGGGACGGCCCCAATAGGGCCCAGCATTTT
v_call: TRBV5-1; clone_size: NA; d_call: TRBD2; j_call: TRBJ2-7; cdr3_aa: CASSSSGTLYEQYF; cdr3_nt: TGCGCCAGCAGCTCTAGCGGGACCCTCTACGAGCAGTACTTC
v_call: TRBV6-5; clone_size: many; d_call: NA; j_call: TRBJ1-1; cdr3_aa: CASRRIQNTEAFF; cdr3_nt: TGTGCCAGCAGGCGGATCCAGAACACTGAAGCTTTCTTT
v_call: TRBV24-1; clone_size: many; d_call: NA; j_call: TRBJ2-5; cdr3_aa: CATQGVGGETQYF; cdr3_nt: TGTGCCACTCAAGGGGTAGGAGGAGAGACCCAGTACTTC
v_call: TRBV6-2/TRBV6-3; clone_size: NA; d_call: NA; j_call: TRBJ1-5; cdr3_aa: CASSPDQRRQPQHF; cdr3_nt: TGTGCCAGCAGTCCCGACCAACGACGTCAGCCCCAGCATTTT
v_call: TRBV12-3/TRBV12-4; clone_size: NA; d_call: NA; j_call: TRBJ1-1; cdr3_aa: CASSLSDSQGAFF; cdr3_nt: TGTGCCAGCAGTCTCTCGGACAGCCAGGGTGCTTTCTTT
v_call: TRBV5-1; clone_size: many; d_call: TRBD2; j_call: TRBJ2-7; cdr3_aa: CASKESSGRAEQYF; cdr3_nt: TGCGCCAGCAAGGAGTCTAGCGGGAGGGCCGAGCAGTACTTC
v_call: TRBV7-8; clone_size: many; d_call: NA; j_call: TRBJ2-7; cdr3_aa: CASSLGRTDYEQYF; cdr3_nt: TGTGCCAGCAGCTTAGGGCGGACGGATTACGAGCAGTACTTC
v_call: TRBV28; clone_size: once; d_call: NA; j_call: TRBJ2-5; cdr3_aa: CASSPNLGRQETQYF; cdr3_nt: TGTGCCAGCAGTCCCAACCTCGGCAGGCAAGAGACCCAGTACTTC
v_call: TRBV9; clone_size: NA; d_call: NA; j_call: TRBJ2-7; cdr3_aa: CASSRSGLSFHEQYF; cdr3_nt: TGTGCCAGCAGCCGGTCCGGACTAAGTTTTCACGAGCAGTACTTC
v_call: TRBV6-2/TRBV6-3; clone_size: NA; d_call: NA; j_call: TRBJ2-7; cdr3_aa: CASQPGGPYEQSF; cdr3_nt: TGTGCCAGCCAGCCCGGCGGACCCTACGAGCAGTCCTTC
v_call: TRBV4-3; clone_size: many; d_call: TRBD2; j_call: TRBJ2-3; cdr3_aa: CASSPGLAGGPSTDTQYF; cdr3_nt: TGCGCCAGCAGCCCAGGATTAGCGGGAGGGCCCTCAACAGATACGCAGTATTTT
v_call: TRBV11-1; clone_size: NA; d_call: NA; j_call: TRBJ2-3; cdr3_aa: CASSTEGKNTDTQYF; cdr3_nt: TGTGCCAGCAGTACTGAGGGAAAGAACACAGATACGCAGTATTTT
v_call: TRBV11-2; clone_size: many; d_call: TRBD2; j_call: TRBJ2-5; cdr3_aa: CASSQGLNFQTQYF; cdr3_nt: TGTGCCAGCAGCCAGGGACTAAACTTCCAGACCCAGTACTTC
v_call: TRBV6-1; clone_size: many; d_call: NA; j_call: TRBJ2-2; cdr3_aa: CASRRQLTGELFF; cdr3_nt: TGTGCCAGCAGAAGACAGCTCACCGGGGAGCTGTTTTTT
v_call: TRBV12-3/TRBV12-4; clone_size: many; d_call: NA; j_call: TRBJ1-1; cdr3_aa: CASSLIRGFAFF; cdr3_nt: TGTGCCAGCAGTTTAATAAGGGGTTTTGCTTTCTTT